These 9 T cell receptor beta chains were all obtained from the same sample, sequenced in a study of T-cell reconstitution after alpha-beta-depleted transplantation in children (dated by TCRdb to 2016 to 2018). Libraries were prepared through PCR. The instrument was an Illumina HiSeq 2500. To normalize quantification of the TCRbeta repertoire, the TCR libraries were built with molecular barcoding that relied on unique molecular identifiers. Using fastp at Q25 and MiXCR, TCRdb reprocessed the public reads and kept productive beta chains. Rows matching on CDR3 protein sequence are summarized as one entry with the most common DNA and genes. The sample profile shows around 600,000 distinct CDR3 sequences; over 9.5% of them were found once. The ten largest clones represent less than 5% of the sample. The sample here was PBMCs from the stem cell graft donor, taken from the stem cell graft. The source is a human donor who donated a stem cell graft to a child with acute myeloid leukemia.

The gene calls are TRBV5-1 and TRBJ2-4; a weak D match, TRBD2 (7 bases). The germline CDR1 and CDR2 sequences are SGHRS and YFSETQ. There are 14 residues in the CDR3. V was clipped by 0 bases and J by 8 bases, with 12 bases between them. CDR3 sequence reads: CASSLDGGGDIQYF. As DNA, the CDR3 is TGCGCCAGCAGCTTGGATGGAGGGGGGGACATTCAGTACTTC.

V is TRBV18 and J is TRBJ2-7; 7 bases align to TRBD1. CDR1 is KGHSH and CDR2 is LQKENI in the germline V gene. The CDR3 has 14 residues. V gave up 6 bases and J gave up 4 bases; unmatched junction bases: 9. In DNA, the CDR3 is TGTGCCAGCTCTCCTGACAGGGCGGAATACGAGCAGTACTTC. Translation: CASSPDRAEYEQYF. Full variable domain (outside the CDR3, taken from reference TRBV18 and TRBJ2-7): NAGVMQNPRHLVRRRGQEARLRCSPMKGHSHVYWYRQLPEEGLKFMVYLQKENIIDESGMPKERFSAEFPKEGPSILRIQQVVRGDSAAYFCASSPDRAEYEQYFGPGTRLTVT.

The gene calls are TRBV4-2 and TRBJ2-7, with 9 bases lining up with TRBD2. With 3 bases clipped from V and 4 bases from J, the junction kept 7 bases outside the gene matches. CDR1 and CDR2 from the germline V gene are LGHNA and YNFKEQ. This CDR3 has 15 residues. CDR3 region: CASSHGGSGSYEQYF. The CDR3 DNA reads TGTGCCAGCAGCCACGGGGGTAGCGGGAGTTACGAGCAGTACTTC.

In its sample, this clonotype was seen a few times. V and J are TRBV15 and TRBJ2-1, with D hard to call. The V end was cut by 1 base, the J end by 7 bases, with 14 bases between. Per germline, CDR1 LNHNV and CDR2 YYDKDF (reference sequence). The CDR3 is made up of 15 amino acids. The CDR3 sequence: CATSRAESLGNEQFF. The CDR3 nucleotides are TGTGCCACCAGCAGAGCCGAGTCGCTAGGGAATGAGCAGTTCTTC.

The CDR3 DNA sequence: TGCAGTGCTAGATCGCCGGGACAGCCCTCCCCCGAGCAGTACTTC. Protein sequence: CSARSPGQPSPEQYF. The gene calls are TRBV20-1 and TRBJ2-7; 7 bases align to TRBD1. V shed 2 bases, J shed 6 bases, and the junction held 13 bases outside the gene matches. The CDR3 has 15 residues. Germline CDR1 DFQATT, CDR2 SNEGSKA (reference sequence).

The chain carries TRBV30 and TRBJ2-1; D perhaps matches TRBD1 (5 bases). The CDR3 has 15 residues. The ends were cut back, 0 bases at V and 2 bases at J, with 11 bases in the middle. CDR1 is GTSNPN and CDR2 is SVGIG in the germline V gene (reference sequence). The CDR3 DNA follows: TGTGCCTGGAGTGTGTACCAGGGCCCCTACAATGAGCAGTTCTTC. Translated: CAWSVYQGPYNEQFF.

This clonotype was counted at least ten times. The CDR3 DNA follows: TGTGCCAGCATGGGGACATGGACAGATACGCAGTATTTT. Translated, it gives CASMGTWTDTQYF. This chain uses TRBV27 with TRBJ2-3; D may be TRBD1 (6 bases). There are 13 residues in the CDR3. Germline loops: CDR1 MNHEY, CDR2 SMNVEV (reference sequence). The V and J ends lost 7 bases and 3 bases respectively, with 11 bases between them.

V usage is TRBV19 and J usage is TRBJ2-1, with D perhaps matching TRBD1 (6 bases). Deletions cut 3 bases from V and 7 bases from J, with 13 bases between. CDR1 is LNHDA, CDR2 SQIVND, per germline (reference sequence). This CDR3 has 14 residues. CDR3 coding DNA: TGTGCCAGTAGTATCCCTTGGGGGCCGAATGAGCAGTTCTTC. Its translation is CASSIPWGPNEQFF.

This clonotype was detected many times. The chain has TRBV15 and TRBJ1-2; tentative D call: TRBD1 (6 bases). The CDR3 is 17 residues long. V was shortened by 0 bases and J by 4 bases, with 18 bases between the two germline ends. Germline V CDR1 and CDR2: LNHNV, YYDKDF (reference sequence). The CDR3 loop reads CATSRDWDIGWGYGYTF. For the CDR3, the DNA is TGTGCCACCAGCAGAGATTGGGACATTGGTTGGGGCTATGGCTACACCTTC.